The 11 T cell receptor beta chains below all came from one sample that was sequenced in a study of shared T cell receptors in the human thymus. TCRdb keeps only in-frame clones here, not all; method: immunoSEQ multiplex PCR. This sample has approximately 760,000 clones; roughly 85% occur once, and the top ten carry 0.0095% to 0.011%. These data were also filed under a second study, of human thymus T cells.

The sequenced sample was thymocytes. The receptors here all came from a girl under three years old with a congenital heart defect.

The V call is TRBV10-3, the J call TRBJ1-2, with 12 bases lining up with TRBD1. Germline V gives CDR1 ENHRY, CDR2 SYGVKD. V trimming: 7 bases; J trimming: 4 bases; junction bases outside the gene matches: 7. This CDR3 spans 15 amino acids. The CDR3 is CAINYSGQGAYGYTF. The CDR3 nucleotides are TGTGCCATCAACTACTCGGGACAGGGGGCCTATGGCTACACCTTC.

The table lists this clone with a count of one. This chain uses TRBV5-1 with TRBJ2-6; D may be TRBD1 (6 bases). In germline, CDR1 is SGHRS, CDR2 YFSETQ. CDR3 size: 15 residues. Trimming left V 4 bases short and J 2 bases short, with 10 bases between. CDR3 loop: CASSPQGAGANVLTF. CDR3 in DNA: TGCGCCAGCAGCCCACAGGGCGCTGGGGCCAACGTCCTGACTTTC.

The chain links TRBV6-4 to TRBJ1-5; D perhaps matches TRBD1 (6 bases). The V gene lost 5 bases and the J gene lost 4 bases, with 9 bases spanning the gap. The CDR3 has 13 amino acids. The V gene's germline CDR1 is MRHNA and CDR2 SNTAGT. CDR3 sequence reads: CASSPDRNQPQHF. The CDR3 bases are TGTGCCAGCAGTCCGGACAGAAATCAGCCCCAGCATTTT.

The chain combines TRBV9 with TRBJ1-1; possibly TRBD1 for D (6 bases). The CDR3 has 19 residues. Trimming pared 4 bases from V and 0 bases from J, leaving 25 bases between. The V gene's germline CDR1 is SGDLS and CDR2 YYNGEE. CDR3 bases: TGTGCCAGCAGCCCGAGACGAGGGGGGGACCGGACGATGAACACTGAAGCTTTCTTT. This codes for CASSPRRGGDRTMNTEAFF.

Note on this clone: In this CDR3 the conserved last residue, phenylalanine or tryptophan, is missing, so a read error is likely. The V gene is TRBV5-4, the J gene TRBJ1-2, with 9 bases identical to TRBD1. V shed 0 bases, J shed 7 bases, and the junction held 4 bases outside the gene matches. The CDR3 runs 14 residues. The V gene's germline CDR1 is SGHNT and CDR2 YYREEE (reference sequence). The chain's CDR3 is CASSLGRQGGGYTL. DNA for the CDR3: TGTGCCAGCAGCTTGGGACGACAGGGGGGTGGCTACACCCTC.

The CDR3 here is CASSSDRVEKLFF. Here the CDR3 DNA reads TGCGCCAGCAGCTCTGACAGGGTTGAAAAACTGTTTTTT. This chain links TRBV5-1 with TRBJ1-4; 7 bases line up with TRBD1. The V segment lost 3 bases and the J segment 7 bases; nucleotides outside the gene matches: 3. The CDR3 runs to 13 residues. Looked up from germline, CDR1 is SGHRS and CDR2 is YFSETQ.

The genes are TRBV7-4 and TRBJ1-6, with 7 bases fitting TRBD1. V lost 11 bases, J lost 9 bases, and 7 bases stayed unmatched. The CDR3 is made up of 12 amino acids. CDR1 and CDR2 from the germline V gene are SGHVT and SQSDAQ. CDR3 sequence reads: CACDRVASPLHF. Written as DNA, the CDR3 is TGTGCCTGCGACAGGGTAGCTTCACCCCTCCACTTT.

CDR3 sequence: CASSTQSGGTFDEQFF. As DNA, the CDR3 is TGTGCCAGCAGCACCCAGAGCGGGGGGACCTTTGATGAGCAGTTCTTC. This chain uses TRBV9 with TRBJ2-1; 9 positions agree with TRBD2. Germline V gene lookup returns CDR1 SGDLS and CDR2 YYNGEE. The CDR3 extends over 16 amino acids. Trimming removed 4 bases from V and 8 bases from J; junction bases left unmatched: 13.

The gene calls are TRBV5-6 and TRBJ2-1; tentatively, D is TRBD2 (6 bases). The V and J ends lost 0 bases and 4 bases respectively, with 14 bases between them. Germline-derived CDR1 and CDR2 are SGHDT and YYEEEE. This CDR3 contains 16 residues. CDR3 amino acids: CASSLGEGTCYNEQFF. The CDR3, as DNA: TGTGCCAGCAGCTTGGGCGAGGGGACTTGTTACAATGAGCAGTTCTTC.

The chain recombines TRBV29-1 with TRBJ1-2; 12 bases align to TRBD1. Germline V gives CDR1 SQVTM, CDR2 ANQGSEA. The CDR3 sequence is 18 residues long. The junction had 13 bases not matched to a gene; V was cut back by 5 bases and J by 0 bases. The CDR3 region has the DNA TGCAGCGTTTATCCAACCAAGGGACAGGGGGCGCCTAACTATGGCTACACCTTC. Amino acid sequence: CSVYPTKGQGAPNYGYTF.

This clone was recorded a few times. The rearrangement joins TRBV6-5 to TRBJ2-7; 7 nucleotides agree with TRBD1. Unmatched junction bases numbered 1, after V lost 2 bases and J lost 0 bases. This CDR3 has 14 residues. Germline V gene lookup returns CDR1 MNHEY and CDR2 SVGAGI. The CDR3 protein is CASSYRDSSYEQYF. The CDR3 coding sequence is TGTGCCAGCAGTTACCGGGACAGCTCCTACGAGCAGTACTTC.